These 23 T cell receptor beta chains came from one sample sequenced in a study of CD8 T cells in ankylosing spondylitis. Each CDR3 protein gets one entry after TCRdb re-called the 5' RACE reads with MiXCR. The sample has 290,000 or so distinct CDR3 sequences, 20% seen once. Sequencing was performed on blood, either unsorted or a sorted T cell fraction (not recorded which). The source of these receptors is a female donor with ankylosing spondylitis or in good health (not recorded which).

This clonotype was seen at least ten times. V usage is TRBV18 and J usage is TRBJ1-2; a weak D match, TRBD1 (6 bases). Germline V gives CDR1 KGHSH, CDR2 LQKENI. CDR3 size: 14 residues. The V end was cut by 6 bases, the J end by 1 base, with 12 bases between. DNA of the CDR3: TGTGCCAGCTCTCCGGGACACCATAACTATGGCTACACCTTC. It is translated as CASSPGHHNYGYTF.

The rearrangement joins TRBV9 to TRBJ2-1; D may be TRBD2 (6 bases). Looked up from germline, CDR1 is SGDLS and CDR2 is YYNGEE. The CDR3 totals 17 residues. Trimming removed 0 bases from V and 2 bases from J, with 15 bases in between. The CDR3 protein is CASSVDDGGTAYNEQFF. The CDR3 coding sequence is TGTGCCAGCAGCGTAGATGATGGCGGGACGGCCTACAATGAGCAGTTCTTC. Looking up the rest from reference TRBV9 and TRBJ2-1 gives the full variable domain: DSGVTQTPKHLITATGQRVTLRCSPRSGDLSVYWYQQSLDQGLQFLIQYYNGEERAKGNILERFSAQQFPDLHSELNLSSLELGDSALYFCASSVDDGGTAYNEQFFGPGTRLTVL.

This chain joins TRBV20-1 and TRBJ1-5; 7 bases line up with TRBD1. Looked up from germline, CDR1 is DFQATT and CDR2 is SNEGSKA (reference sequence). Trimming took 2 bases from V and 6 from J; bases not matched to a gene: 4. The CDR3 sequence is 13 residues long. CDR3 loop: CSARTGEGQPQHF. The CDR3 region has the DNA TGCAGTGCTAGAACAGGGGAAGGTCAGCCCCAGCATTTT.

The chain combines TRBV2 with TRBJ2-2, with D perhaps TRBD2 (6 bases). This CDR3 contains 15 residues. Germline V gene data show CDR1 as SNHLY and CDR2 as FYNNEI. V was pared by 10 bases and J by 5 bases, with 20 bases between. CDR3 sequence: CAIQPHTSSTGELFF. Written as DNA, the CDR3 is TGTGCCATCCAACCCCATACTAGCTCTACCGGGGAGCTGTTTTTT.

This clonotype came up many times. This CDR3 reads CASSYSGTNYGYTF. CDR3 DNA: TGTGCCAGCAGTTACTCCGGGACCAACTATGGCTACACCTTC. V gene TRBV6-5 combines with J gene TRBJ1-2, with D maybe TRBD1 (5 bases). Per the germline V gene, CDR1 is MNHEY and CDR2 is SVGAGI. The CDR3 runs to 14 residues. V gave up 0 bases and J gave up 2 bases, with 7 bases separating them.

V usage is TRBV20-1 and J usage is TRBJ2-1; D might be TRBD1 or TRBD2, each matching 5 bases. Germline CDR1 and CDR2: DFQATT and SNEGSKA (reference sequence). CDR3 length: 17 residues. With 0 bases removed from V and 0 bases from J, the gap between germline ends came to 15 bases. CDR3 sequence reads: CSARDLGTASSYNEQFF. The CDR3 bases are TGCAGTGCTAGAGATCTCGGGACGGCTAGCTCCTACAATGAGCAGTTCTTC.

As to this clonotype: A much larger clone is a single base away; this may be a read error. This chain uses TRBV6-6 with TRBJ2-1; D is undetermined. With 2 bases removed from V and 5 bases from J, the gap between germline ends came to 1 base. This CDR3 is 11 amino acids long. Germline lookup yields CDR1 MNHNY and CDR2 SVGAGI (reference sequence). The CDR3 coding sequence is TGTGCCAGCAGTTACGACAATGAGCAGTTCTTC. It translates to CASSYDNEQFF.

The chain couples TRBV10-3 to TRBJ2-2, with no clear D. CDR1 is ENHRY and CDR2 is SYGVKD in the germline V gene. Trimming took off 4 bases at V and 7 bases at J, with 19 bases between the two ends. The CDR3 runs 16 residues. The CDR3, as DNA: TGTGCCATCAGTGCGGTGATAGAACGGGCGAACGGGGAGCTGTTTTTT. Translation: CAISAVIERANGELFF.

This clonotype appeared many times. The rearrangement joins TRBV7-9 to TRBJ1-4; D is undetermined. With 5 bases removed from V and 3 bases from J, the gap between germline ends came to 7 bases. This CDR3 has 13 residues. Germline lookup yields CDR1 SEHNR and CDR2 FQNEAQ (reference sequence). The CDR3 spells CASSGQPNEKLFF. The CDR3 bases are TGTGCCAGCAGCGGCCAGCCTAATGAAAAACTGTTTTTT. The complete variable domain, with remaining parts taken from reference TRBV7-9 and TRBJ1-4, reads DTGVSQNPRHKITKRGQNVTFRCDPISEHNRLYWYRQTLGQGPEFLTYFQNEAQLEKSRLLSDRFSAERPKGSFSTLEIQRTEQGDSAMYLCASSGQPNEKLFFGSGTQLSVL.

The V and J genes are TRBV25-1 and TRBJ2-7; D uncertain. V was shortened by 3 bases and J by 2 bases, with 14 bases between the two germline ends. This CDR3 is built from 15 residues. Looked up from germline, CDR1 is MGHDK and CDR2 is SYGVNS. In DNA, the CDR3 is TGTGCCAGCAGTGATAGTGGGAAGAGACCCTACGAGCAGTACTTC. Encoded protein: CASSDSGKRPYEQYF.

There are a few counts of this clonotype. J is TRBJ1-4 and V is TRBV6-1, with 12 bases fitting TRBD1. The CDR3 has 16 amino acids. Germline-derived CDR1 and CDR2 are MNHNS and SASEGT. Trimming took 6 bases from V and 7 from J; bases not matched to a gene: 9. As DNA, the CDR3 is TGTGCCAGCAGCAAAACCGGGACAGGGGGCTTTGAAAAACTGTTTTTT. Encoded protein: CASSKTGTGGFEKLFF.

This chain joins TRBV5-4 and TRBJ2-3; TRBD1 agrees at 7 bases. V lost 4 bases and J lost 2; bases outside the gene matches: 4. This CDR3 contains 14 residues. Germline values: CDR1 SGHNT, CDR2 YYREEE (reference sequence). For the CDR3, the DNA is TGTGCCAGCAGCCGGGACAGCACCACAGATACGCAGTATTTT. Its translation is CASSRDSTTDTQYF.

This clonotype has only a few counts. The chain recombines TRBV10-1 with TRBJ2-1; 7 bases line up with TRBD2. CDR3 length: 14 residues. V dropped 3 bases and J dropped 8; count of bases not matched to a gene: 7. The germline gives CDR1 WNHNN, CDR2 SYGVQD (reference sequence). The CDR3, as DNA: TGCGCCAGCAGTGATCTAGCGGCCACGGATGAGCAGTTCTTC. Its translation: CASSDLAATDEQFF.

This clonotype was counted only a few times. The chain employs TRBV15 and TRBJ2-7; D not certain. The V end was cut by 3 bases, the J end by 2 bases, with 11 bases between. CDR1 LNHNV and CDR2 YYDKDF come from the germline V gene (reference sequence). The CDR3 extends over 14 amino acids. The CDR3 DNA reads TGTGCCACCAGCAGTGAACAGCCTCCCTACGAGCAGTACTTC. Amino acids: CATSSEQPPYEQYF.

On this clonotype itself: Relative to the germline gene, one junction end is altered; a read error may explain this. This chain connects TRBV6-1 to TRBJ2-1; no firm D call. Germline V CDR1 and CDR2: MNHNS, SASEGT. This CDR3 comprises 14 residues. Written as DNA, the CDR3 is TGTGCCAGCAGCCGCCGGCGACCGCCTGATGAGCAGTTTTTC. Encoded protein: CASSRRRPPDEQFF.

This clonotype showed up just a few times. This chain uses TRBV5-6 with TRBJ2-7; 9 bases align to TRBD1. Germline CDR1 reads SGHDT; CDR2 reads YYEEEE. After removal of 4 bases from V and 2 bases from J, the junction contained 7 bases not matched to a gene. The length of the CDR3 is 15 residues. CDR3 region: CASSHRWDRAYEQYF. The DNA for the CDR3 is TGTGCCAGCAGCCATCGGTGGGACAGGGCCTACGAGCAGTACTTC.

There are a few counts of this clonotype. The J gene is TRBJ1-6, the V gene TRBV4-3; D unresolved. CDR1 LGHNA and CDR2 YSLEER come from the germline V gene. CDR3 length equals 16 residues. The V gene lost 0 bases and the J gene lost 9 bases, with 15 bases spanning the gap. For the CDR3, the DNA is TGCGCCAGCAGCCAAGATCTGGTTAGCGAGATTTCACCCCTCCACTTT. It specifies CASSQDLVSEISPLHF.

V gene TRBV29-1 combines with J gene TRBJ1-4; D uncertain. CDR1 SQVTM and CDR2 ANQGSEA come from the germline V gene. The V end was cut by 6 bases, the J end by 8 bases, with 13 bases between. The CDR3 runs 12 residues. The CDR3, as DNA: TGCAGCGTCACGGCAGGTTGGGAAAAACTGTTTTTT. It is translated as CSVTAGWEKLFF.

The chain uses TRBV4-2 and TRBJ2-5, with 8 nucleotides matching TRBD1. Germline V gene data show CDR1 as LGHNA and CDR2 as YNFKEQ. The CDR3 spans 16 residues. Losses at the gene ends were 7 bases for V and 0 bases for J; bases not matched to a gene: 10. This CDR3 is CASTPTYRGYQETQYF. As DNA, the CDR3 is TGTGCCAGCACCCCTACTTACAGGGGGTACCAAGAGACCCAGTACTTC.

Here the CDR3 DNA reads TGTGCCAGTGGGGGTATGAACACTGAAGCTTTCTTT. As protein: CASGGMNTEAFF. The V and J genes are TRBV6-5 and TRBJ1-1; TRBD1 might be the D (5 bases). Between the trimmed V and J ends, which lost 9 bases and 0 bases, there was a span of 8 bases. Per the germline V gene, CDR1 is MNHEY and CDR2 is SVGAGI. This CDR3 is built from 12 residues.

This clonotype came up a few times. The genes are TRBV19 and TRBJ2-3; 10 nucleotides match TRBD1. With 7 bases clipped from V and 5 bases from J, the junction kept 12 bases outside the gene matches. Germline V lookup: CDR1 LNHDA, CDR2 SQIVND (reference sequence). This CDR3 is 16 amino acids long. DNA of the CDR3: TGTGCCAGTACCAACCCCCGGGACAGGGGCAGAGATACGCAGTATTTT. It yields the protein CASTNPRDRGRDTQYF.

J is TRBJ2-7 and V is TRBV7-2, with D hard to call. Germline values: CDR1 SGHTA, CDR2 FQGNSA. The V end lost 5 bases, the J end lost 7 bases, and 15 bases lay between the germline ends. CDR3 length equals 13 residues. The CDR3 DNA reads as TGTGCCAGCAGCACCCTTTGGGTTTCAGAGCAGTACTTC. Its protein is CASSTLWVSEQYF.

This chain uses TRBV6-1 with TRBJ2-5; D is uncertain. Trimming cost V 5 bases and J 5 bases, with 15 bases left between them. Germline CDR1 is MNHNS and CDR2 is SASEGT. The CDR3 loop spans 14 amino acids. The CDR3 coding sequence is TGTGCCAGCAGTCGAGTAGGGCTTTCGGAGACCCAGTACTTC. Translating gives CASSRVGLSETQYF.